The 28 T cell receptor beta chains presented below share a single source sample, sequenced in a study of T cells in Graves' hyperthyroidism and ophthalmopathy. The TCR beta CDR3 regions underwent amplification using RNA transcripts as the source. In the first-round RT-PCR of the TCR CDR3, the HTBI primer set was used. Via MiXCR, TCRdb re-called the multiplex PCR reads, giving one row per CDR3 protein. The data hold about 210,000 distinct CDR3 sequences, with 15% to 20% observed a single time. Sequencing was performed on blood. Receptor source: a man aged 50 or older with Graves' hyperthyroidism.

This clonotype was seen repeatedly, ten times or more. The CDR3 region has the DNA TGTGCCTGGAGTGTACAAGATACGCAGTATTTT. It translates to CAWSVQDTQYF. The V gene is TRBV30, the J gene TRBJ2-3; D gene uncertain. Germline CDR1 and CDR2: GTSNPN and SVGIG (reference sequence). The V and J ends lost 0 bases and 5 bases respectively, with 3 bases between them. CDR3 length: 11 residues.

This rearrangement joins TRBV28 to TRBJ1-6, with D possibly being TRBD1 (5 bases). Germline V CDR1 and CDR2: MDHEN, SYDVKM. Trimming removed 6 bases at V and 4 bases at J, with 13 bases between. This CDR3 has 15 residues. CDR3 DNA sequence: TGTGCCAGCAGGCAGCAGGGTATATATAATTCACCCCTCCACTTT. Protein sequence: CASRQQGIYNSPLHF.

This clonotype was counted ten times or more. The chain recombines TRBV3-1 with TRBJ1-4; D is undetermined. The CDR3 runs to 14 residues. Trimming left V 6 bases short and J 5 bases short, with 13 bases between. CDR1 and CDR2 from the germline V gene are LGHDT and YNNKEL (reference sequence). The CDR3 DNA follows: TGTGCCAGCAGGCCCCCGGGGATGAATGAAAAACTGTTTTTT. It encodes CASRPPGMNEKLFF.

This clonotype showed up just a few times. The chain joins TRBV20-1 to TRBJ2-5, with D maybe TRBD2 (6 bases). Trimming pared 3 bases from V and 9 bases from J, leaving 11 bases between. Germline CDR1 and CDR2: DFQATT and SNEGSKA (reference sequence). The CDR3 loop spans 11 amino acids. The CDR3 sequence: CSASEGRPQYF. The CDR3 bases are TGCAGTGCTAGTGAAGGGAGGCCCCAGTACTTC.

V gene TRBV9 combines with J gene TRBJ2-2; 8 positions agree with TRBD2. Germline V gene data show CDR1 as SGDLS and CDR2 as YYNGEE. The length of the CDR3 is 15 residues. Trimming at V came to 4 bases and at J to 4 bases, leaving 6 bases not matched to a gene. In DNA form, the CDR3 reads TGTGCCAGCAGCCCCCAGCGGGGGTCCACCGGGGAGCTGTTTTTT. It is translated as CASSPQRGSTGELFF.

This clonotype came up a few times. For the CDR3, the DNA is TGTGCCAGCAGTGAAATGGGGGTCCGGACCGGGGAGCTGTTTTTT. Protein product: CASSEMGVRTGELFF. The chain employs TRBV2 and TRBJ2-2; tentatively, D is TRBD1 or TRBD2 (5 bases each). The CDR3 has 15 amino acids. Trimming left V 2 bases short and J 5 bases short, with 12 bases between. Germline CDR1 and CDR2: SNHLY and FYNNEI.

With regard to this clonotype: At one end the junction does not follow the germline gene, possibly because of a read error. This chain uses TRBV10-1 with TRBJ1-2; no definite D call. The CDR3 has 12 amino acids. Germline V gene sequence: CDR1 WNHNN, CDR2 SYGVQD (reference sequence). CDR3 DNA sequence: TGCGCCAGCTCGGCTCCGACGCGTGGCCACACCTTC. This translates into CASSAPTRGHTF.

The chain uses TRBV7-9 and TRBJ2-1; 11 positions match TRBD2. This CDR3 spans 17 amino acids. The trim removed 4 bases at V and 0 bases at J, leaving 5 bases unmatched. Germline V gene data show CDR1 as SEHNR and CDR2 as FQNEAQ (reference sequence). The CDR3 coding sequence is TGTGCCAGCAGCTCTGGACTAGCGGGTCGCTCCTACAATGAGCAGTTCTTC. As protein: CASSSGLAGRSYNEQFF.

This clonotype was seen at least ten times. The CDR3 DNA reads as TGTGCCAGCAGTGGGACTAGCGGGCTTCAAGAGACCCAGTACTTC. Its protein product is CASSGTSGLQETQYF. This chain uses TRBV2 with TRBJ2-5; the match to TRBD2 covers 11 bases. The CDR3 extends over 15 amino acids. In germline, CDR1 is SNHLY, CDR2 FYNNEI. J gave up 2 bases and V 4 bases, and 3 bases lay outside the gene matches.

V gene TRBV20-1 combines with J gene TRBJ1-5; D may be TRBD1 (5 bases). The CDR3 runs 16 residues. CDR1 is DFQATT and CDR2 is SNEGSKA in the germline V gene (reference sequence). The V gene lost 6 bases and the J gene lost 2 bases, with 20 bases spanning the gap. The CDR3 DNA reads TGCAGTGCCTTCACCCGGGACCGAGATCGCAATCAGCCCCAGCATTTT. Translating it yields CSAFTRDRDRNQPQHF.

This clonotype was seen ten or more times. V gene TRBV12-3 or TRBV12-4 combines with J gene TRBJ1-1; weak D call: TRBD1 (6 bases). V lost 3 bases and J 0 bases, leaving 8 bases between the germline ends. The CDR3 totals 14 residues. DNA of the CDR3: TGTGCCAGCAGTTTGGACAGTTTGAACACTGAAGCTTTCTTT. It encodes CASSLDSLNTEAFF.

CDR3 protein: CASTKPGGNEKLFF. As DNA, the CDR3 is TGTGCCAGCACTAAACCGGGAGGAAATGAAAAACTGTTTTTT. V gene TRBV6-1 combines with J gene TRBJ1-4; D gene unclear. CDR1 MNHNS and CDR2 SASEGT come from the germline V gene. The CDR3 totals 14 residues. The V end lost 7 bases, the J end lost 5 bases, and 14 bases lay between the germline ends.

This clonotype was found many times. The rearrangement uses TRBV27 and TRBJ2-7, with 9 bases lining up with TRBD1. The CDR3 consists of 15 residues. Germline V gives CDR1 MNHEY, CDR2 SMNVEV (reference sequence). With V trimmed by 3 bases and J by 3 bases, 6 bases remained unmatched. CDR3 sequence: CASSFEQGAGYEQYF. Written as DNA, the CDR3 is TGTGCCAGCAGTTTTGAACAGGGGGCGGGCTACGAGCAGTACTTC.

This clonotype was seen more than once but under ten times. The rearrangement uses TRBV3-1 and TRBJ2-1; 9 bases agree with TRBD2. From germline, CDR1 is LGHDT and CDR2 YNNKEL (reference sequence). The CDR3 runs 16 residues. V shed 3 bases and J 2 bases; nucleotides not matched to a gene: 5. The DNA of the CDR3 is TGTGCCAGCAGCCAGATAGCGGGAGTAGCCTACAATGAGCAGTTCTTC. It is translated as CASSQIAGVAYNEQFF.

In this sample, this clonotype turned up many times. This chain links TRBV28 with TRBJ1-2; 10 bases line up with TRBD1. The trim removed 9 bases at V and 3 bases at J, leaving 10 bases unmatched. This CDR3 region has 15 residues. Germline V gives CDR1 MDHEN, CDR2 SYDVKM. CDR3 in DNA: TGTGCCAGTGTGACAGGGGGCGCGGTGGACTATGGCTACACCTTC. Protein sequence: CASVTGGAVDYGYTF.

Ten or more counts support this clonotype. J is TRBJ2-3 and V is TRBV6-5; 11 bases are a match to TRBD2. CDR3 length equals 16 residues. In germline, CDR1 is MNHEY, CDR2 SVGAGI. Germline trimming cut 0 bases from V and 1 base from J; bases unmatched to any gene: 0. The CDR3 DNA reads TGTGCCAGCAGTTACTCGACTAGCGGGGGCACAGATACGCAGTATTTT. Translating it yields CASSYSTSGGTDTQYF.

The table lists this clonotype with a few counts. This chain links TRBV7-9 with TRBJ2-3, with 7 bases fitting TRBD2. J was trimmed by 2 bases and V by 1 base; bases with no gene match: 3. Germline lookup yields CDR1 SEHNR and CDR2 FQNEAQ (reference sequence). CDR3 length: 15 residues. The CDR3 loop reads CASSLVLAHTDTQYF. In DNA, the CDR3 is TGTGCCAGCAGCTTAGTACTAGCGCACACAGATACGCAGTATTTT.

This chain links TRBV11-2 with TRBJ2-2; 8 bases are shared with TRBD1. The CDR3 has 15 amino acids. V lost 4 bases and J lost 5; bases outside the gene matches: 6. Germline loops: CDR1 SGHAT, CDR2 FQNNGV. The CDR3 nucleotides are TGTGCCAGCAGCTCCACAGGGGGGAGAACCGGGGAGCTGTTTTTT. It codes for CASSSTGGRTGELFF. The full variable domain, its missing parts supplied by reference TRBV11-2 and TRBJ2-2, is EAGVAQSPRYKIIEKRQSVAFWCNPISGHATLYWYQQILGQGPKLLIQFQNNGVVDDSQLPKDRFSAERLKGVDSTLKIQPAKLEDSAVYLCASSSTGGRTGELFFGEGSRLTVL.

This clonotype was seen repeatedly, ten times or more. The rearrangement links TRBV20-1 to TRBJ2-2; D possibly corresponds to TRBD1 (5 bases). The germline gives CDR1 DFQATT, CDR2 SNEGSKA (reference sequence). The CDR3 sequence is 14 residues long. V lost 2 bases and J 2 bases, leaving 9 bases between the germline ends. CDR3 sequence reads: CSARTDRNTGELFF. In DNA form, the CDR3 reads TGCAGTGCTAGAACAGACAGAAACACCGGGGAGCTGTTTTTT.

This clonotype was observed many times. The CDR3 DNA is TGTGCCAGCAGTATACGAGGGAACCAAGAGACCCAGTACTTC. It is translated as CASSIRGNQETQYF. V gene TRBV27 combines with J gene TRBJ2-5, with D possibly TRBD2 on 5 matching bases. The CDR3 totals 14 residues. Germline CDR1 reads MNHEY; CDR2 reads SMNVEV (reference sequence). Trimming removed 5 bases at V and 0 bases at J, with 10 bases between.

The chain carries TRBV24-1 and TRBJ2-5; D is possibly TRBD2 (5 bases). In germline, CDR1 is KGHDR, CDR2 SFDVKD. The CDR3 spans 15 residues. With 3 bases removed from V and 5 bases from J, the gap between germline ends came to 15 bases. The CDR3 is CATSDPGITGETQYF. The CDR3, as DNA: TGTGCCACCAGTGATCCGGGGATAACTGGCGAGACCCAGTACTTC.

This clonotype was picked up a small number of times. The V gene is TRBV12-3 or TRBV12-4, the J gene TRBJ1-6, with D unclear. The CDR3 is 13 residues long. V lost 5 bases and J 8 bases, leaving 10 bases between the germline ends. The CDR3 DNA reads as TGTGCCAGCAGTACCTTGAGGGATTCACCCCTCCACTTT. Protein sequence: CASSTLRDSPLHF.

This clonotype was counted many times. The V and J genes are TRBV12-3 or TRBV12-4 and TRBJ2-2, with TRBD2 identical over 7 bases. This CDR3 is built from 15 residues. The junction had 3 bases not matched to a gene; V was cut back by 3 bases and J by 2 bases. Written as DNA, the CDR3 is TGTGCCAGCAGTTTTGGCGGGGGAAACACCGGGGAGCTGTTTTTT. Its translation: CASSFGGGNTGELFF.

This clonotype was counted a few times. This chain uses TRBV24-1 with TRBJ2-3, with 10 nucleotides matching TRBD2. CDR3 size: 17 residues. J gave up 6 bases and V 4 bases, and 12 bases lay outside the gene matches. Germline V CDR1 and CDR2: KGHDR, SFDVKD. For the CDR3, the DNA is TGTGCCACCAGTGACCGTACTAGCGGGGACTTAGGCGATACGCAGTATTTT. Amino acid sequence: CATSDRTSGDLGDTQYF.

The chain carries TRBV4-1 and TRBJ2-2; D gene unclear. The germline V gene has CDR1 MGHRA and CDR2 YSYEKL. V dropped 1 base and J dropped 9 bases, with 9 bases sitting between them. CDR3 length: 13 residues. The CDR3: CASSQAGRRELFF. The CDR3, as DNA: TGCGCCAGCAGCCAAGCAGGAAGGAGGGAGCTGTTTTTT.

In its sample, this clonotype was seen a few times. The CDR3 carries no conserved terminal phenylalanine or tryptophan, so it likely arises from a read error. The CDR3 coding sequence is TGTGCCCCCCCCGATAGATCAGGCATACCCTACGGAGAGCAGTACCTC. This translates into CAPPDRSGIPYGEQYL. The chain couples TRBV6-2 or TRBV6-3 to TRBJ2-7; D is unresolved. CDR1 and CDR2 (germline): MNHEY, SVGEGT. Trimming took off 11 bases at V and 7 bases at J, with 30 bases between the two ends. CDR3 length: 16 residues.

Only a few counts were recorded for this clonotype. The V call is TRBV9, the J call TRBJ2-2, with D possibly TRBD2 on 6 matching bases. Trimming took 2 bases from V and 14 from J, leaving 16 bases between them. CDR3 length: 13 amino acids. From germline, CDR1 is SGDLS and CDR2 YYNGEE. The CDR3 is CASSVSPSASLFF. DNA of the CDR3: TGTGCCAGCAGCGTCTCCCCTAGCGCCTCCCTGTTTTTT. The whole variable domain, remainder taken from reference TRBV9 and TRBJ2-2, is DSGVTQTPKHLITATGQRVTLRCSPRSGDLSVYWYQQSLDQGLQFLIQYYNGEERAKGNILERFSAQQFPDLHSELNLSSLELGDSALYFCASSVSPSASLFFGEGSRLTVL.

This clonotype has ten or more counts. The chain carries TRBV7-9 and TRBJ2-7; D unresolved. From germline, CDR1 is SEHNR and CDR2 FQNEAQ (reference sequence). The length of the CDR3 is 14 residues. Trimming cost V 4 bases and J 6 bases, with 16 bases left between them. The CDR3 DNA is TGTGCCAGCAGCTCCGCCCTTGGAGTCGGCGAGCAGTACTTC. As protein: CASSSALGVGEQYF.